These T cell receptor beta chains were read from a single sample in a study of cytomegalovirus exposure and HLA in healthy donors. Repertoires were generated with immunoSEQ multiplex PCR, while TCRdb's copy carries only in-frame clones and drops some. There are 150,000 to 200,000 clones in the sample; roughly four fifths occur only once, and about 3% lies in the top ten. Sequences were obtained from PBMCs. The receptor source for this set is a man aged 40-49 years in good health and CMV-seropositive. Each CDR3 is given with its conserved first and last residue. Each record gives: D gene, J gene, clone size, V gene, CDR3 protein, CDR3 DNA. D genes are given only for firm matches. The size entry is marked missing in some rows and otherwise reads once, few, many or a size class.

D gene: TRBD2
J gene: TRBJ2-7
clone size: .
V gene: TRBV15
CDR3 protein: CATSRESSSGKMLGSYEQYF
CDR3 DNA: TGTGCCACCAGCCGCGAGTCCTCTAGCGGGAAAATGTTGGGGTCCTACGAGCAGTACTTC

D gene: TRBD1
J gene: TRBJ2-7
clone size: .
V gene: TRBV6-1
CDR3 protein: CASSETGVVARYF
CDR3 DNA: TGTGCCAGCAGTGAGACAGGGGTAGTGGCTCGGTACTTC

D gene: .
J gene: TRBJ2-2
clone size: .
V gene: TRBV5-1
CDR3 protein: CASSLLGGSPEELFF
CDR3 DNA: TGCGCCAGCAGCCTCCTCGGCGGATCACCGGAGGAGCTGTTTTTT

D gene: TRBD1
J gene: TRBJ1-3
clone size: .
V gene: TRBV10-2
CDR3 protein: CASRAGGGSGNTIYF
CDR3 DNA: TGCGCCAGCAGGGCAGGGGGCGGCTCTGGAAACACCATATATTTT

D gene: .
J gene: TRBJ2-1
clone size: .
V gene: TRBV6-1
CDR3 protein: CASSGQDPSSYNEQFF
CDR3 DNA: TGTGCCAGCAGTGGACAGGACCCGAGCTCCTACAATGAGCAGTTCTTC

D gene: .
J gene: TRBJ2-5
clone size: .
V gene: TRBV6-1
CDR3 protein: CASNQGGQETQYF
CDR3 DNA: TGTGCCAGCAACCAGGGCGGTCAAGAGACCCAGTACTTC

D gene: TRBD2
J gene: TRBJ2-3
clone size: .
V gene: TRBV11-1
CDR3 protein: CASSFELAGGDTQYF
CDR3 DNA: TGTGCCAGCAGCTTTGAACTAGCGGGCGGCGATACGCAGTATTTT

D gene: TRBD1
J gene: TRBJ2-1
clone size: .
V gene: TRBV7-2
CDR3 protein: CASSPWTGESNEQFF
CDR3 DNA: TGTGCCAGCAGCCCGTGGACAGGGGAATCGAATGAGCAGTTCTTC

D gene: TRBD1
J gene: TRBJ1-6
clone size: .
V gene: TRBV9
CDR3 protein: CARTGELAPLHF
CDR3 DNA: TGTGCCAGAACAGGGGAGCTGGCACCCCTCCACTTT

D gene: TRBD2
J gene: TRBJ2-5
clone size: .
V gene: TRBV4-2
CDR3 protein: CASSRKEGTSGVQETQYF
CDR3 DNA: TGTGCCAGCAGCCGGAAAGAAGGGACTAGCGGGGTACAAGAGACCCAGTACTTC

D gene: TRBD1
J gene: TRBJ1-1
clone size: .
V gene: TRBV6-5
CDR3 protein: CASSPGQGRAEAFF
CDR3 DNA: TGTGCCAGCAGTCCGGGACAGGGGAGGGCTGAAGCTTTCTTT

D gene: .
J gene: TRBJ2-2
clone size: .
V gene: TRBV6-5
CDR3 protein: CASRQGYTGELFF
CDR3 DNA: TGTGCCAGCAGGCAGGGGTACACCGGGGAGCTGTTTTTT

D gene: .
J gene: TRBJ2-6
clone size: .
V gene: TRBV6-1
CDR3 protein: CASREAASGANVLTF
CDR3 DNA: TGTGCCAGCAGGGAGGCAGCCTCTGGGGCCAACGTCCTGACTTTC

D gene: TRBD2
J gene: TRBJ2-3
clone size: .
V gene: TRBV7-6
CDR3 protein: CASSFPSFGGSHGDTQYF
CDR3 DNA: TGTGCCAGCAGCTTCCCTTCTTTTGGCGGGAGCCACGGGGATACGCAGTATTTT

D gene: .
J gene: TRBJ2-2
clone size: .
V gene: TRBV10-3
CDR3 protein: CAISGKRSTGELFF
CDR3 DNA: TGTGCCATCAGTGGGAAGCGAAGCACCGGGGAGCTGTTTTTT

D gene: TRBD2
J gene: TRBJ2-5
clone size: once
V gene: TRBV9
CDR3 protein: CASSVSTSGRAGYQETQYF
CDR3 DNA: TGTGCCAGCAGCGTTTCGACTAGCGGGAGGGCCGGGTACCAAGAGACCCAGTACTTC

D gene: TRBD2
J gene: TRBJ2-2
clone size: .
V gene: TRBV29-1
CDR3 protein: CSARTSGRAGPGELFF
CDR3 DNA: TGCAGCGCTCGGACTAGCGGGAGGGCCGGTCCCGGGGAGCTGTTTTTT

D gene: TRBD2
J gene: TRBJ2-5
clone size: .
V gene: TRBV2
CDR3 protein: CASSMILREALQETQYF
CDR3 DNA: TGTGCCAGCAGTATGATTTTGCGGGAGGCCCTCCAAGAGACCCAGTACTTC

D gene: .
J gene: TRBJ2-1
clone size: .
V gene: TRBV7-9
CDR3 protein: CAGGMGGRNEQFF
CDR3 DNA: TGTGCCGGAGGGATGGGGGGGCGAAATGAGCAGTTCTTC

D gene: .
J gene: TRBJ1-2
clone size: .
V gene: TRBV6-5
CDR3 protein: CASSYSWAINYGYTF
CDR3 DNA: TGTGCCAGCAGTTACTCGTGGGCTATTAACTATGGCTACACCTTC

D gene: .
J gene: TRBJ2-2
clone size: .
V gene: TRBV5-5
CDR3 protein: CASRAGTNTGELFF
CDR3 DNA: TGTGCCAGCCGAGCCGGGACTAACACCGGGGAGCTGTTTTTT

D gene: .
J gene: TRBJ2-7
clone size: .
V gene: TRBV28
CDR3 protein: CASSFGQTYEQYF
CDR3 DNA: TGTGCCAGCAGTTTCGGACAGACCTACGAGCAGTACTTC

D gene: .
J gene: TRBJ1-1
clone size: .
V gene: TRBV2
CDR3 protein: CASTYTNTEAFF
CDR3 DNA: TGTGCCAGCACGTACACGAACACTGAAGCTTTCTTT

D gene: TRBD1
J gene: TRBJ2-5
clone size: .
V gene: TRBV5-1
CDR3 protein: CASSLGTGPQETQYF
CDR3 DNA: TGCGCCAGCAGCTTGGGGACAGGGCCTCAAGAGACCCAGTACTTC

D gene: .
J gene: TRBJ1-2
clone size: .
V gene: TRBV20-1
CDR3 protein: CSARLRYGYTF
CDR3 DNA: TGCAGTGCTAGACTGCGGTATGGCTACACCTTC

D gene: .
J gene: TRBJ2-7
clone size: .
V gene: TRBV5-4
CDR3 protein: CASSLRDPYYEQYF
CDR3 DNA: TGTGCCAGCAGCCTGAGGGATCCCTACTACGAGCAGTACTTC

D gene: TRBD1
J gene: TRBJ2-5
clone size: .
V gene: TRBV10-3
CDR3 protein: CAIRRSGQEETQYF
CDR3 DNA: TGTGCCATCAGGAGGTCAGGACAGGAAGAGACCCAGTACTTC

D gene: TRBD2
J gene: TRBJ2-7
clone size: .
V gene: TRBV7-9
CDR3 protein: CASSSEVAGGEQYF
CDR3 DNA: TGTGCCAGCAGCTCAGAGGTAGCGGGAGGCGAGCAGTACTTC

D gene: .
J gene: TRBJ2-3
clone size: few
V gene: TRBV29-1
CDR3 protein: CSVEDGGGLSDTQYF
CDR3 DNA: TGCAGCGTTGAAGATGGGGGGGGGCTTTCCGATACGCAGTATTTT

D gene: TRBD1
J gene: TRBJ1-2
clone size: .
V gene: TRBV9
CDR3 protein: CASTAGTGNYGYTF
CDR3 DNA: TGTGCCAGCACAGCGGGGACAGGAAACTATGGCTACACCTTC

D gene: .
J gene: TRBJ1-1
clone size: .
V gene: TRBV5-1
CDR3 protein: CASGGQPNTEAFF
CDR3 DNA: TGCGCCAGCGGCGGACAGCCCAACACTGAAGCTTTCTTT

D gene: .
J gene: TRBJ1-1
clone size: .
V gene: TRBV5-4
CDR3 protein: CASSRVGGTEAFF
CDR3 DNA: TGTGCCAGCAGCCGTGTAGGGGGCACTGAAGCTTTCTTT

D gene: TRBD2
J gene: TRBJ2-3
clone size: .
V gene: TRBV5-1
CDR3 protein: CASSWGSGRAADTQYF
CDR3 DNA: TGCGCCAGCAGCTGGGGTAGCGGGAGGGCCGCAGATACGCAGTATTTT

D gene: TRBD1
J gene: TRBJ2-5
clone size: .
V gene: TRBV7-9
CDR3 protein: CASSPSTGLVTQYF
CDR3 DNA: TGTGCCAGCAGCCCATCGACAGGGTTGGTGACCCAGTACTTC

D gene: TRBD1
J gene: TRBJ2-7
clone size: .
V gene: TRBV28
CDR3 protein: CASSFRAGGFTYEQYF
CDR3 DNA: TGTGCCAGCAGTTTTCGGGCAGGGGGTTTTACCTACGAGCAGTACTTC

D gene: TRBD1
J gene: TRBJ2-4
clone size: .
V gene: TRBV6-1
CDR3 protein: CASSEAGPGGYSLAKNIQYF
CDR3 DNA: TGTGCCAGCAGTGAAGCGGGACCAGGGGGCTATTCTCTAGCCAAAAACATTCAGTACTTC

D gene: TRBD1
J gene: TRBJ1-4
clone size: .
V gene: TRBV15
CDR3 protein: CATSREQGGDEKLFF
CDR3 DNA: TGTGCCACCAGCAGGGAACAGGGGGGTGATGAAAAACTGTTTTTT

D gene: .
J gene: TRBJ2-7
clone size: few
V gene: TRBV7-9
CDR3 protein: CASSLRGTLDHEQYF
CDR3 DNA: TGTGCCAGCAGCCTAAGGGGGACCCTGGACCACGAGCAGTACTTC

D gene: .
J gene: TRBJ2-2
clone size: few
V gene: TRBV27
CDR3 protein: CASSFSPQGELFF
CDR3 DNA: TGTGCCAGCAGTTTTAGTCCCCAAGGGGAGCTGTTTTTT

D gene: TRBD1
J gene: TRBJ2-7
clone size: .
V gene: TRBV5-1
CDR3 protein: CASSRGQGLYGYEQYF
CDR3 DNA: TGCGCCAGCAGCCGAGGACAGGGATTATACGGCTACGAGCAGTACTTC

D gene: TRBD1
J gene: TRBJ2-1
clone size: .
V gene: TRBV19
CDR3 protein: CASRVRDRGFEQFF
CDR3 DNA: TGTGCTTCGAGGGTACGGGACAGGGGCTTTGAGCAGTTCTTC

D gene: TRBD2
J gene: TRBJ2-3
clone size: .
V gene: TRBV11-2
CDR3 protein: CASSPSWLAGGDTQYF
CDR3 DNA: TGTGCCAGCAGCCCCTCCTGGCTAGCGGGGGGAGATACGCAGTATTTT

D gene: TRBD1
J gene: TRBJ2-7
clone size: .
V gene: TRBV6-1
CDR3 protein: CASSSGQGPYEQYF
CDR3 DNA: TGTGCCAGCAGTTCAGGACAGGGCCCCTACGAGCAGTACTTC

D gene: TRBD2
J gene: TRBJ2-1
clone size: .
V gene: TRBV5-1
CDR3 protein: CASSFTSGSSNEQFF
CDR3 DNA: TGCGCCAGCAGCTTCACTAGCGGGAGCTCCAATGAGCAGTTCTTC

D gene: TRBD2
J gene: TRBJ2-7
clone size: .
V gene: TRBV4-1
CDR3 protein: CASSQEEGTSGMYEQYF
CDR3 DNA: TGCGCCAGCAGCCAAGAAGAAGGGACTAGCGGGATGTACGAGCAGTACTTC

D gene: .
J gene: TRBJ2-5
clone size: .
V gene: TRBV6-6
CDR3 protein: CASSSHSSGQTQYF
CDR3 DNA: TGTGCCAGCAGTTCCCACAGTTCCGGCCAGACCCAGTACTTC

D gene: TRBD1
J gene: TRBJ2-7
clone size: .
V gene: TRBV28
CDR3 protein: CASSQPGQGFEQYF
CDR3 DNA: TGTGCCAGCAGCCAGCCGGGACAGGGTTTCGAGCAGTACTTC

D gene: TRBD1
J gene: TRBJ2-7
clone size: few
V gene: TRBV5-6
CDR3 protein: CASSPTGSYEQYF
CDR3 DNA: TGTGCCAGCAGCCCGACAGGGTCCTACGAGCAGTACTTC

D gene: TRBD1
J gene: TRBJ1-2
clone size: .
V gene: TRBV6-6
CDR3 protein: CASSPGQGFTYGGYTF
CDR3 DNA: TGTGCCAGCAGCCCAGGACAGGGTTTCACCTATGGAGGCTACACCTTC

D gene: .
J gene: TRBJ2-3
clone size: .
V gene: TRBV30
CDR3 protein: CAWSPPYTDTQYF
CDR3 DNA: TGTGCCTGGAGTCCCCCTTACACAGATACGCAGTATTTT